These 20 T cell receptor beta chains originate from one sample sequenced in a study of blood T cell repertoires in COVID-19. This table comes from immunoSEQ multiplex PCR, and its TCRdb copy is limited to in-frame clones, with some not included. Counted here are about 74,000 clones, around 91% occurring once; the ten biggest clones make up 0.8% to 1.3%. Sample: peripheral blood. The receptors were sampled from a woman aged 45-60 years in a cohort sampled during active COVID-19.

The CDR3 spells CASSEGAPLNEKLFF. DNA of the CDR3: TGTGCCAGCAGTGAAGGTGCCCCACTAAATGAAAAACTGTTTTTT. The rearrangement joins TRBV2 to TRBJ1-4; no clear D. V was cut by 1 base and J by 5 bases, with 11 bases left in between. CDR1 is SNHLY and CDR2 is FYNNEI in the germline V gene. CDR3 length: 15 amino acids.

The CDR3 DNA sequence: TGTGCCAGCAGCCGAGGGGGACTAGACGAGCAGTTCTTC. Translated, it gives CASSRGGLDEQFF. J is TRBJ2-1 and V is TRBV3-1 (or the pseudogene TRBV3-2); 8 bases align to TRBD2. In germline, CDR1 is LGHDT, CDR2 YNNKEL (reference sequence). After removal of 4 bases from V and 10 bases from J, the junction contained 6 bases not matched to a gene. The CDR3 consists of 13 residues.

V gene TRBV27 combines with J gene TRBJ2-2; TRBD2 matches at 14 bases. Germline CDR1 MNHEY, CDR2 SMNVEV (reference sequence). The V and J ends lost 10 bases and 6 bases, in that order; junction bases with no gene match: 4. The CDR3 has 14 amino acids. Here the CDR3 reads CATRLAGGPGELFF. CDR3 DNA: TGTGCCACCCGACTAGCGGGAGGGCCCGGGGAGCTGTTTTTT.

The chain uses TRBV7-9 and TRBJ2-7, with 8 bases that match TRBD1. The V and J ends lost 3 bases and 3 bases, in that order; junction bases with no gene match: 4. CDR3 length: 14 residues. Germline values: CDR1 SEHNR, CDR2 FQNEAQ (reference sequence). The CDR3 nucleotides are TGTGCCAGCAGCTTCGGGACAGGAGACTACGAGCAGTACTTC. Protein product: CASSFGTGDYEQYF.

The chain couples TRBV5-8 to TRBJ2-7; D not certain. This CDR3 region has 14 residues. In germline, CDR1 is SGHTS, CDR2 YDEGEE. The V end lost 2 bases, the J end lost 0 bases, and 9 bases lay between the germline ends. The CDR3 loop reads CASSFGSSSYEQYF. CDR3 DNA sequence: TGTGCCAGCAGCTTTGGTAGCAGCTCCTACGAGCAGTACTTC.

This clone was seen only once. The CDR3 spells CASSPEEGNEQFF. In DNA, the CDR3 is TGTGCCAGCAGTCCCGAGGAGGGGAATGAGCAGTTCTTC. The chain employs TRBV27 and TRBJ2-1; the D gene is possibly TRBD2 (6 bases). With 5 bases removed from V and 7 bases from J, the gap between germline ends came to 12 bases. CDR3 length equals 13 residues. Germline CDR1 is MNHEY and CDR2 is SMNVEV (reference sequence).

This sequence joins TRBV2 and TRBJ1-5; 10 positions match TRBD1. V gave up 6 bases and J gave up 4 bases; unmatched junction bases: 6. The CDR3 has 15 amino acids. Germline CDR1 reads SNHLY; CDR2 reads FYNNEI. The CDR3 bases are TGTGCCAGCAGCTTGGGGGGACAGGGGAATCAGCCCCAGCATTTT. It translates to CASSLGGQGNQPQHF. Full variable domain (outside the CDR3, taken from reference TRBV2 and TRBJ1-5): EPEVTQTPSHQVTQMGQEVILRCVPISNHLYFYWYRQILGQKVEFLVSFYNNEISEKSEIFDDQFSVERPDGSNFTLKIRSTKLEDSAMYFCASSLGGQGNQPQHFGDGTRLSIL.

The V and J genes are TRBV9 and TRBJ1-4; TRBD1 matches at 9 bases. This CDR3 has 19 residues. Trimming at V came to 0 bases and at J to 2 bases, leaving 11 bases not matched to a gene. Germline V CDR1 and CDR2: SGDLS, YYNGEE. The CDR3 is CASSVGGRDREVTNEKLFF. DNA for the CDR3: TGTGCCAGCAGCGTAGGGGGCCGGGACAGGGAAGTGACTAATGAAAAACTGTTTTTT.

This clone appeared a single time. The gene calls are TRBV7-3 and TRBJ1-2, with 7 bases that match TRBD1. The germline CDR1 and CDR2 sequences are SGHTA and FQGTGA. V trimming: 3 bases; J trimming: 3 bases; junction bases outside the gene matches: 1. The CDR3 totals 13 residues. CDR3 bases: TGTGCCAGCAGCTTTGGACAGGACTATGGCTACACCTTC. Protein: CASSFGQDYGYTF.

The J gene is TRBJ2-3, the V gene TRBV5-1; D is perhaps TRBD2 (5 bases). This CDR3 comprises 15 residues. Germline loops: CDR1 SGHRS, CDR2 YFSETQ. Deletions cut 0 bases from V and 2 bases from J, with 10 bases between. DNA of the CDR3: TGCGCCAGCAGCTTGGGGGGAGTGGACACAGATACGCAGTATTTT. It specifies CASSLGGVDTDTQYF.

The V call is TRBV27, the J call TRBJ2-1; TRBD1 aligns across 8 bases. Per the germline V gene, CDR1 is MNHEY and CDR2 is SMNVEV (reference sequence). With V trimmed by 6 bases and J by 8 bases, 9 bases remained unmatched. CDR3 length equals 14 residues. The CDR3 nucleotides are TGTGCCAGCAGCCTCAGGGGGCGCGCAGATGAGCAGTTCTTC. As protein: CASSLRGRADEQFF.

This chain joins TRBV15 and TRBJ2-3; the D gene is possibly TRBD1 (5 bases). Germline CDR1 is LNHNV and CDR2 is YYDKDF (reference sequence). Trimming cost V 3 bases and J 0 bases, with 13 bases left between them. This CDR3 is 16 amino acids long. The CDR3 region is CATSRSHGASTDTQYF. In DNA form, the CDR3 reads TGTGCCACCAGCAGGTCTCATGGGGCTAGCACAGATACGCAGTATTTT.

V usage is TRBV7-2 and J usage is TRBJ1-6; 7 bases map to TRBD1. The V gene's germline CDR1 is SGHTA and CDR2 FQGNSA. V lost 4 bases to trimming and J lost 5 bases; unmatched junction nucleotides: 5. CDR3 length: 15 amino acids. As DNA, the CDR3 is TGTGCCAGCAGCTACCGGGACAGAGATAATTCACCCCTCCACTTT. Residues: CASSYRDRDNSPLHF.

The V gene is TRBV15, the J gene TRBJ2-2; 8 bases fit TRBD2. The J segment lost 3 bases and the V segment lost 5 bases, leaving 2 bases of the junction unmatched. Germline loops: CDR1 LNHNV, CDR2 YYDKDF (reference sequence). CDR3 length: 14 residues. CDR3 DNA: TGTGCCACCAGCCCGGGACTAGACACCGGGGAGCTGTTTTTT. Amino acids: CATSPGLDTGELFF.

In its sample, this clone was seen once. The chain links TRBV21-1 to TRBJ2-3; the table assigns TRBD2, which was not confirmed against the DNA. TRBV21-1 is a pseudogene segment. This CDR3 has 20 residues. The CDR3 here is CASSKDVPGLAGGPKDTQYF. The CDR3, as DNA: TGTGCCAGCAGCAAAGACGTCCCGGGACTAGCGGGAGGACCCAAAGATACGCAGTATTTT.

V and J are TRBV28 and TRBJ2-7, with 9 bases aligning to TRBD1. This CDR3 is 17 amino acids long. From germline, CDR1 is MDHEN and CDR2 SYDVKM. V gave up 4 bases and J gave up 2 bases; unmatched junction bases: 12. CDR3 sequence reads: CASSSRPGTGSTYEQYF. The CDR3 nucleotides are TGTGCCAGCAGTTCCAGACCCGGGACAGGGTCCACCTACGAGCAGTACTTC.

This clone was observed a single time. This rearrangement joins TRBV5-3 to TRBJ2-1, with 9 nucleotides matching TRBD2. TRBV5-3 has ORF status, its function being uncertain. After removal of 3 bases from V and 7 bases from J, the junction contained 14 bases not matched to a gene. The CDR3 spans 17 residues. The CDR3 DNA is TGTGCCAGAAGCTCCCGCGGGAGGGCCGAAGGAGTAAATGAGCAGTTCTTC. This encodes CARSSRGRAEGVNEQFF.

The J gene is TRBJ1-5, the V gene TRBV19; 9 bases match TRBD1. The CDR3 has 15 residues. Germline V gene lookup returns CDR1 LNHDA and CDR2 SQIVND (reference sequence). The ends lost 2 bases at V and 4 bases at J; junction bases unmatched: 3. The CDR3 DNA reads TGTGCCAGTAGTATATACAGGGGGCCGAATCAGCCCCAGCATTTT. Protein sequence: CASSIYRGPNQPQHF.

CDR3 DNA sequence: TGTGCCAGCAGCTTAGAGACAGGGCTCGCCTATGGCTACACCTTC. This codes for CASSLETGLAYGYTF. The chain is built from TRBV11-2 and TRBJ1-2; TRBD1 aligns across 7 bases. After removal of 0 bases from V and 4 bases from J, the junction contained 5 bases not matched to a gene. Germline CDR1 SGHAT, CDR2 FQNNGV. The length of the CDR3 is 15 residues.

The V gene is TRBV6-5, the J gene TRBJ1-5; no firm D call. CDR1 and CDR2 (germline): MNHEY, SVGAGI. This CDR3 contains 15 residues. V lost 6 bases to trimming and J lost 1 base, with 13 bases between them. CDR3 nucleotides: TGTGCCAGCAGGGCGGTCGGTCTGAGCAATCAGCCCCAGCATTTT. This gives the protein CASRAVGLSNQPQHF.